Below, 7 T cell receptor beta chains from the same sample are listed, as sequenced in a study of blood T cell repertoires in COVID-19. Using immunoSEQ multiplex PCR, the repertoire was profiled, and TCRdb retains in-frame clones only, with some absent. The table has about 260,000 clones, roughly 86% seen once. Sequencing used peripheral blood. The receptor source for this set is a man in his forties who had recovered from COVID-19.

The chain joins TRBV4-1 to TRBJ2-5; a possible D gene is TRBD1 (5 bases). V lost 1 base to trimming and J lost 5 bases, with 8 bases between them. Looked up from germline, CDR1 is MGHRA and CDR2 is YSYEKL. The CDR3 runs to 13 residues. CDR3 sequence (DNA): TGCGCCAGCAGCCAAGGACAGAGGGAGACCCAGTACTTC. As protein: CASSQGQRETQYF.

This chain uses TRBV5-6 with TRBJ2-7, with D possibly matching TRBD2 (6 bases). CDR1 SGHDT and CDR2 YYEEEE come from the germline V gene. CDR3 length: 15 residues. The V and J ends lost 7 bases and 3 bases respectively, with 20 bases between them. CDR3 region: CASGKSRDSHYEQYF. In DNA, the CDR3 is TGTGCCAGCGGGAAGAGTCGGGACTCCCACTACGAGCAGTACTTC.

This clone has a handful of counts. V and J are TRBV3-1 (or the pseudogene TRBV3-2) and TRBJ1-1, with a weak D call TRBD1 (6 bases). Per germline, CDR1 LGHDT and CDR2 YNNKEL (reference sequence). V lost 1 base, J lost 6 bases, and 12 bases lay in between. The CDR3 contains 14 residues. The CDR3 DNA follows: TGTGCCAGCAGCCAAGTCCCGGGACATTCTGAAGCTTTCTTT. Amino acids: CASSQVPGHSEAFF.

The gene calls are TRBV4-2 and TRBJ2-2; 9 bases agree with TRBD2. Unmatched junction bases numbered 9, after V lost 3 bases and J lost 7 bases. The V gene's germline CDR1 is LGHNA and CDR2 YNFKEQ. CDR3 length: 16 residues. The DNA for the CDR3 is TGTGCCAGCAGCCAGGCCTCGGGACTAGCAGGCGGGGAGCTGTTTTTT. Translation: CASSQASGLAGGELFF.

The genes are TRBV30 and TRBJ1-3; D gene ambiguous. The CDR3 totals 16 residues. The V end lost 2 bases, the J end lost 0 bases, and 14 bases lay between the germline ends. Germline V gene data show CDR1 as GTSNPN and CDR2 as SVGIG (reference sequence). The chain's CDR3 is CAWSPRRSHSGNTIYF. The DNA for the CDR3 is TGTGCCTGGAGTCCGAGGAGGAGCCACTCTGGAAACACCATATATTTT.

The chain combines TRBV11-2 with TRBJ1-2; 7 nucleotides match TRBD1. The CDR3 extends over 13 amino acids. V shed 3 bases, J shed 9 bases, and the junction held 7 bases outside the gene matches. Germline-derived CDR1 and CDR2 are SGHAT and FQNNGV. The CDR3 reads CASSFGTVRSYTF. In nucleotides, the CDR3 is TGTGCCAGCAGCTTCGGGACAGTCCGGAGCTACACCTTC.

This clone turned up a few times. The V and J genes are TRBV10-2 and TRBJ1-6; D gene ambiguous. V was trimmed by 4 bases and J by 6 bases, leaving 7 bases between them. The CDR3 is made up of 13 amino acids. CDR1 is WSHSY and CDR2 is SAAADI in the germline V gene. CDR3 loop: CASSGGINSPLHF. The CDR3 region has the DNA TGCGCCAGCAGTGGTGGCATTAATTCACCCCTCCACTTT.